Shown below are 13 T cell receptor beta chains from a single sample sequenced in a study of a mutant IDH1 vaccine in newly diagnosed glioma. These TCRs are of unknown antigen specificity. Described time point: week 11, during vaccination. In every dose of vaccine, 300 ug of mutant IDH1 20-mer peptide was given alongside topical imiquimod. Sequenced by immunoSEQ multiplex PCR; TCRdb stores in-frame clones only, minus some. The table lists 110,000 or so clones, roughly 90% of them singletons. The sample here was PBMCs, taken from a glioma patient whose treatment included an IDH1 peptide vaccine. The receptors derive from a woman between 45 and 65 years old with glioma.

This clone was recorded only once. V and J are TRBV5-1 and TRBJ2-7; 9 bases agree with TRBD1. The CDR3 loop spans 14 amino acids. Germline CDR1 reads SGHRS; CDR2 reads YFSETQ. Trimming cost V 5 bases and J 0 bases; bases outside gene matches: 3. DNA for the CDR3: TGCGCCAGCAGGTCGGGACAGGGCTCCTACGAGCAGTACTTC. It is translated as CASRSGQGSYEQYF.

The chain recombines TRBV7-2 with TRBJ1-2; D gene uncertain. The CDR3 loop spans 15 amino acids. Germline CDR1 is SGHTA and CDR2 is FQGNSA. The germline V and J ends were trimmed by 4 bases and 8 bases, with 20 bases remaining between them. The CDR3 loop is CASSSLWTAGSGYTF. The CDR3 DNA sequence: TGTGCCAGCAGCTCCCTCTGGACGGCGGGATCCGGCTACACCTTC.

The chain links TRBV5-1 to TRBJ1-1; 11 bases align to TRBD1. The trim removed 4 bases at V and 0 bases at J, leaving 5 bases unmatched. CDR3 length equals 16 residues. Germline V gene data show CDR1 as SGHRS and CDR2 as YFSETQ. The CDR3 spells CASSLDRGHLNTEAFF. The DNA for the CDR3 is TGCGCCAGCAGCCTGGACAGGGGGCATCTGAACACTGAAGCTTTCTTT.

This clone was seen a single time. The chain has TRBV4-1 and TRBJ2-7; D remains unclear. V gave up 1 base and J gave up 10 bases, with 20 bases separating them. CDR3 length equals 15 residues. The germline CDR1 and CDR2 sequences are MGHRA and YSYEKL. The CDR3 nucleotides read TGCGCCAGCAGCCAAGGGCAGGCAGTCTACGGCCCTCAGTACTTC. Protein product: CASSQGQAVYGPQYF.

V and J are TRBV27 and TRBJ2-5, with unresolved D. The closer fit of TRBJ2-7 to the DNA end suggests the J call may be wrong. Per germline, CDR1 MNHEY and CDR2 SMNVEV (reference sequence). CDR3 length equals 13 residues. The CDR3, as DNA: TGTGCCAGCAGTTCGGGTTCCTCCTACGAGCAGTACTTC. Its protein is CASSSGSSYEQYF.

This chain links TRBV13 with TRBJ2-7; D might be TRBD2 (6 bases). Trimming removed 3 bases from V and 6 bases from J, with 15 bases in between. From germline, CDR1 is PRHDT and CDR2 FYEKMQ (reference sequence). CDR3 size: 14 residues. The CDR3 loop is CASSLRGELAEQYF. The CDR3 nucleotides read TGTGCCAGCAGCTTGCGCGGGGAGTTGGCCGAGCAGTACTTC.

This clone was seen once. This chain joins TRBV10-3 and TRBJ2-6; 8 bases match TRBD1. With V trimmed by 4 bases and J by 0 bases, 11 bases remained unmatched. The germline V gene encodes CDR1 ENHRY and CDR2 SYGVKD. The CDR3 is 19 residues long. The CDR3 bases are TGTGCCATCAGTGCGCAAGGAGGGACAGGTTTCTCTGGGGCCAACGTCCTGACTTTC. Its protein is CAISAQGGTGFSGANVLTF.

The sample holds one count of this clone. CDR3 nucleotides: TGCGCCAGCAGTCAACTCGGCCAACCGGGACTAGCGGGAGCCGAGCAGTACTTC. Translating gives CASSQLGQPGLAGAEQYF. The chain has TRBV23-1 and TRBJ2-7; TRBD2 aligns across 14 bases. TRBV23-1 is marked as an open reading frame, function uncertain. J gave up 6 bases and V 2 bases, and 12 bases lay outside the gene matches. This CDR3 spans 18 amino acids.

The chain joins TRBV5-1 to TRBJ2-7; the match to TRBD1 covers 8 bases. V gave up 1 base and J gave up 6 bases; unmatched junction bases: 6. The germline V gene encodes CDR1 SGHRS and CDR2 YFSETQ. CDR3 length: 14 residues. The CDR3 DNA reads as TGCGCCAGCAGCTTGTTTTCAGGGGGCGTCGAGCAGTACTTC. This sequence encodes CASSLFSGGVEQYF.

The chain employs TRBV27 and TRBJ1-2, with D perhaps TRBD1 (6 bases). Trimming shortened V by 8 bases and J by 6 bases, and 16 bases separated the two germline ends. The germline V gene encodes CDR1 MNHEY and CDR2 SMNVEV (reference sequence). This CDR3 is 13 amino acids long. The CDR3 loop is CASWGAGANGYTF. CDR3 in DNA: TGTGCCAGCTGGGGGGCAGGGGCGAATGGCTACACCTTC.

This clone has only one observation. The CDR3 region is CASSPVSGTLYEQYF. In nucleotides, the CDR3 is TGTGCCAGCAGCCCAGTTAGCGGGACGCTCTACGAGCAGTACTTC. V is TRBV7-2 and J is TRBJ2-7, with TRBD2 matching 8 bases. J was trimmed by 3 bases and V by 5 bases; bases with no gene match: 9. The germline V gene has CDR1 SGHTA and CDR2 FQGNSA. The CDR3 is made up of 15 amino acids.

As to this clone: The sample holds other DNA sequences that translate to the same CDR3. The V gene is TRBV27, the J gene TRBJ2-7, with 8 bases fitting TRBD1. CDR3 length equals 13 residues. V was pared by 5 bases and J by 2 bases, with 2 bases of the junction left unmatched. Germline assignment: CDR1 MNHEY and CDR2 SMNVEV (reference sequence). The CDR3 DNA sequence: TGTGCCAGCAGTCCGGGACAGGCCTACGAGCAGTACTTC. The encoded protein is CASSPGQAYEQYF.

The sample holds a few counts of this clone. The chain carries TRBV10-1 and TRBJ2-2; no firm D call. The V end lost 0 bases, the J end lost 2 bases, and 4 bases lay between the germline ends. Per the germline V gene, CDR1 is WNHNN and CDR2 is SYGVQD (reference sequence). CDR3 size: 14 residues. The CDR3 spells CASSESVNTGELFF. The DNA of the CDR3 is TGCGCCAGCAGTGAGTCGGTCAACACCGGGGAGCTGTTTTTT.